This T cell receptor beta chain emerged from a study of response to subunit inactivated influenza vaccine. TCRdb called the RT-PCR reads again in MiXCR, with one record for every CDR3 protein. The sample lists about 500,000 distinct CDR3 sequences, roughly 13% occurring once. This clonotype was observed at least ten times. The CDR3 length is 12 residues. The germline V gene encodes CDR1 DFQATT and CDR2 SNEGSKA (reference sequence). V gave up 5 bases and J gave up 8 bases, with 14 bases separating them. Sequenced here: PBMCs from blood, sampled 45 days after vaccination. The TCR was taken from a man aged 50 or older who received an inactivated influenza vaccine. The chain employs TRBV20-1 and TRBJ2-3; D may be TRBD2 (5 bases). The CDR3 protein is CSAFSGKGTQYF. The CDR3 DNA reads TGCAGTGCTTTTTCCGGGAAGGGTACGCAGTATTTT.